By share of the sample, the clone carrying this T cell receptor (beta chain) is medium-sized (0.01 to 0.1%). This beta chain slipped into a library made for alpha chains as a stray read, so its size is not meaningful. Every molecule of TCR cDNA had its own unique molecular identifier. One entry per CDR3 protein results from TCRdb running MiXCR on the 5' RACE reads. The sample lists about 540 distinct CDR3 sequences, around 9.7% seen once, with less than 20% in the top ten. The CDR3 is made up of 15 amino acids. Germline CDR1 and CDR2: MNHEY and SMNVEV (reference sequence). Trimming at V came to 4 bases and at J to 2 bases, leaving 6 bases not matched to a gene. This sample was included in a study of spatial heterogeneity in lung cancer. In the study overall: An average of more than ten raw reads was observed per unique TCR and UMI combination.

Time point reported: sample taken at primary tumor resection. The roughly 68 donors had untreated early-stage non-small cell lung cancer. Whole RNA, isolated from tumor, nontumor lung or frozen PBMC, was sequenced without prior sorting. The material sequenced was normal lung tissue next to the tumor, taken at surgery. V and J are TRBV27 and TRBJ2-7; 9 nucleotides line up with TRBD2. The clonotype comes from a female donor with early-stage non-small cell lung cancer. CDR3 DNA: TGTGCCAGCAGTTCTCCGACTAGCGGTACCTACGAGCAGTACTTC. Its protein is CASSSPTSGTYEQYF.